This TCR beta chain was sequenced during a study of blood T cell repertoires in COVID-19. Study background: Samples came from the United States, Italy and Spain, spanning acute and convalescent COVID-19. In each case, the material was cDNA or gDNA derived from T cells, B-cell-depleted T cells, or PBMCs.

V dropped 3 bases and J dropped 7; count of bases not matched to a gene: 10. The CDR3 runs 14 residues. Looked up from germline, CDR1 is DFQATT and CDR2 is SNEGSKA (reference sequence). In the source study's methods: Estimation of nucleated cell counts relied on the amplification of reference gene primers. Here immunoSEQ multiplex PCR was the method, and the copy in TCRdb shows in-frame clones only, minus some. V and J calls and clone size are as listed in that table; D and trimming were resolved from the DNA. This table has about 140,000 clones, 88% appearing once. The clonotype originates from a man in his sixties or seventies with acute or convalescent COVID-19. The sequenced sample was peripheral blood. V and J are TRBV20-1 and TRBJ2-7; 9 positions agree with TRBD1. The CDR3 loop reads CSASHRDRVGEQYF. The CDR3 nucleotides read TGCAGTGCTAGTCACCGGGACAGGGTGGGGGAGCAGTACTTC.